This entry features one T cell receptor beta chain sequence. Its cognate antigen is unknown. This specimen belongs to a study of cytomegalovirus exposure and HLA in healthy donors. On the study more broadly: A previous analysis identified about 110 million unique TCR beta sequences derived from 180 million or so T cells. Findings and caveats of the study: For cytomegalovirus status, the classifier reportedly gave diagnoses with high specificity and sensitivity. There were 150 to 200 TCR beta chains listed as cytomegalovirus-associated.

60 Vbeta and 13 Jbeta primers were used in PCR. Only in-frame clones appear in the TCRdb table, and some are missing; sequencing was by immunoSEQ multiplex PCR. The data contain approximately 140,000 clones, roughly three quarters of them singletons. The CDR3 length is 15 residues. The V end was cut by 4 bases, the J end by 6 bases, with 16 bases between. CDR1 and CDR2 (germline): MNHNS, SASEGT. The receptor comes from a woman between 55 and 75 years old in good health and CMV-seronegative. The chain recombines TRBV6-1 with TRBJ2-1, with D uncertain. The sequencing input was PBMCs. CDR3 DNA: TGTGCCAGCAGTGGGTTGGTGAACTACGGCAATGAGCAGTTCTTC. Protein sequence: CASSGLVNYGNEQFF.